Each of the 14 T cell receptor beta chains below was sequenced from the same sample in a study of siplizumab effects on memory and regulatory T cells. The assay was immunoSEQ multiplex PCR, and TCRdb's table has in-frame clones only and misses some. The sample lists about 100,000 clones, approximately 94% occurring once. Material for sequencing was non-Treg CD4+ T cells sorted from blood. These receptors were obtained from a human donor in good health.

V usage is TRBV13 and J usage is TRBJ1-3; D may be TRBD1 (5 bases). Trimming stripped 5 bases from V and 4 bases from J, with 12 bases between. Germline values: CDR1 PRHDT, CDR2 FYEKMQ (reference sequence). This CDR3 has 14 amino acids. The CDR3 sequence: CASSRRDRGNTIYF. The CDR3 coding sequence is TGTGCCAGCAGCCGGAGGGACCGAGGAAACACCATATATTTT.

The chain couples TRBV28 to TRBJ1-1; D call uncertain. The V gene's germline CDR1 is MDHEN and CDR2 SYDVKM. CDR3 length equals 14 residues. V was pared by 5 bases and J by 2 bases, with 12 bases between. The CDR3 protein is CASSAPYSNTEAFF. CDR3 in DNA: TGTGCCAGCAGTGCCCCCTACTCAAACACTGAAGCTTTCTTT.

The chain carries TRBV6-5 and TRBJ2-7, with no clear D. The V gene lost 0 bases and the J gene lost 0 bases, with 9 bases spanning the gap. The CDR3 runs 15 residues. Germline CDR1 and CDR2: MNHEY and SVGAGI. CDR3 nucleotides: TGTGCCAGCAGTTACTCAATCGCGGACTCCTACGAGCAGTACTTC. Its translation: CASSYSIADSYEQYF.

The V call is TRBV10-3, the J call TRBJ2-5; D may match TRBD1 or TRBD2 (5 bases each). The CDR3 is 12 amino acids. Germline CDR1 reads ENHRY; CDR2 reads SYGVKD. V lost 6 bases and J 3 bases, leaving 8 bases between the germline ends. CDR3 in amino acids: CAIRGVEETQYF. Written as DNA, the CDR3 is TGTGCCATCAGGGGGGTGGAAGAGACCCAGTACTTC.

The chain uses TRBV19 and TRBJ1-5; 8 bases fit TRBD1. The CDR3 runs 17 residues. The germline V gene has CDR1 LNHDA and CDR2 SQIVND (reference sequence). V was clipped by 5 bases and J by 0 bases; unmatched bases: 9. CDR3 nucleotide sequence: TGTGCCAGTAGTGGGACAGGCCAATTTTATAGCAATCAGCCCCAGCATTTT. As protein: CASSGTGQFYSNQPQHF.

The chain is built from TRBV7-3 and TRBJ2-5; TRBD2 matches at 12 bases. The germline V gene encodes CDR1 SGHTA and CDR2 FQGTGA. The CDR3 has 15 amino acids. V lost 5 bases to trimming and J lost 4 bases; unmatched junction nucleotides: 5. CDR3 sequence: CASSPSSGRAETQYF. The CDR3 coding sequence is TGTGCCAGCAGCCCCTCTAGCGGGAGGGCAGAGACCCAGTACTTC.

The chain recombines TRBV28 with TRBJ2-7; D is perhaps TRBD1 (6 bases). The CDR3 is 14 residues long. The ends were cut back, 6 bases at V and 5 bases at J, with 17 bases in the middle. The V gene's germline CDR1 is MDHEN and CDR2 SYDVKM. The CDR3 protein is CASREQGSPHEQYF. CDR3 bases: TGTGCCAGCAGGGAACAGGGATCCCCCCACGAGCAGTACTTC.

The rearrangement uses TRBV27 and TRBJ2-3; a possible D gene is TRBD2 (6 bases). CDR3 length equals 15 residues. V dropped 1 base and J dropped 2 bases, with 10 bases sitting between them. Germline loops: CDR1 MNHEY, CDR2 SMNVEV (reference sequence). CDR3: CASSLLREFTDTQYF. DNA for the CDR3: TGTGCCAGCAGTTTATTGCGGGAATTCACAGATACGCAGTATTTT.

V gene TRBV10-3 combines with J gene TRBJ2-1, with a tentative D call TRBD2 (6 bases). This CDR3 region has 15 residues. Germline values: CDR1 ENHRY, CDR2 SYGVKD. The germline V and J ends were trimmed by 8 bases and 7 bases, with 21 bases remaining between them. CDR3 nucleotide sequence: TGTGCCATCTCCCCGGAGGGCGGGAACAAGAATGAGCAGTTCTTC. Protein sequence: CAISPEGGNKNEQFF.

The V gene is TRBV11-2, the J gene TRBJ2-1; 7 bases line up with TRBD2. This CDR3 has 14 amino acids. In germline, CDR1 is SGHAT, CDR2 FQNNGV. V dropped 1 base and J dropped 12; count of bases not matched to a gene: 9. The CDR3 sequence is CASSLVSGSGSQFF. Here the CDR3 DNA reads TGTGCCAGCAGCTTAGTTAGCGGTAGCGGGTCGCAGTTCTTC.

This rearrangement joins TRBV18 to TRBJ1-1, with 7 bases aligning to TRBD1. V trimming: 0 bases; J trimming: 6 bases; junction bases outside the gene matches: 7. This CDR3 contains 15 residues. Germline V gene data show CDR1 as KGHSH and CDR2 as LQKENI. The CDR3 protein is CASSPPSQGRAEAFF. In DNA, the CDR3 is TGTGCCAGCTCACCACCGTCACAGGGGAGGGCTGAAGCTTTCTTT.

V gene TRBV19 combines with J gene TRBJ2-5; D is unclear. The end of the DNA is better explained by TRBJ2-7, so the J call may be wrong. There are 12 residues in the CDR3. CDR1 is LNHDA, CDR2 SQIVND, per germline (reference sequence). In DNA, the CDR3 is TGTGCCAGTAGTATAGGCGGTTACGAGCAGTACTTC. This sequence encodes CASSIGGYEQYF.

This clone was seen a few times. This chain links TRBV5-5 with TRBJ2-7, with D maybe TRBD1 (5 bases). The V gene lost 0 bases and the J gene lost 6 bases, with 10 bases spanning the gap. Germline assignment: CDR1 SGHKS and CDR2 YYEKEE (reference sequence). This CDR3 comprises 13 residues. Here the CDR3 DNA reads TGTGCCAGCAGCTTGGTGGGGCGGCTCGAGCAGTACTTC. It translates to CASSLVGRLEQYF. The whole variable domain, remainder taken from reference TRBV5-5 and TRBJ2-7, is DAGVTQSPTHLIKTRGQQVTLRCSPISGHKSVSWYQQVLGQGPQFIFQYYEKEERGRGNFPDRFSARQFPNYSSELNVNALLLGDSALYLCASSLVGRLEQYFGPGTRLTVT.

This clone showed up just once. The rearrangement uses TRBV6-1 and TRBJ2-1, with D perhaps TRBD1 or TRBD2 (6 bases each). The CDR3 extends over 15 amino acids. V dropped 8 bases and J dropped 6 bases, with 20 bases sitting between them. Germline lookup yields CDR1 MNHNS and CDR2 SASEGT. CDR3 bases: TGTGCCAGCGGACGTCTCGGGGGCGAGGGCAATGAGCAGTTCTTC. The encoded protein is CASGRLGGEGNEQFF.